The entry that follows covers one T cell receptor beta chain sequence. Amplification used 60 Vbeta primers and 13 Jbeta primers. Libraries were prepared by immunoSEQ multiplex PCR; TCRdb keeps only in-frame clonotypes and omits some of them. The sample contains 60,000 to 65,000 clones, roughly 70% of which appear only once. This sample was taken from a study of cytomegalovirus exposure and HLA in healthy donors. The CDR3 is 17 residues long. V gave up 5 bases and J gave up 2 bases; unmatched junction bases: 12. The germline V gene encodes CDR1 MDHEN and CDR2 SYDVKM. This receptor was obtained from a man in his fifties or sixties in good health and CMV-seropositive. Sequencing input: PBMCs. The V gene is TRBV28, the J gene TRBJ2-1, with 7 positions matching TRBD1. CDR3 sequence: CASSTPKTGSPYNEQFF. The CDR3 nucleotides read TGTGCCAGCAGTACGCCCAAGACAGGGTCCCCCTACAATGAGCAGTTCTTC.